The present entry profiles one T cell receptor beta chain with its context. This entry comes from a study of blood T cell repertoires in COVID-19. In the study overall: Acute and convalescent COVID-19 samples came from the United States, Italy and Spain. Sources were T cells, B-cell-depleted T cells, or PBMCs; the material itself was cDNA or gDNA.

With V trimmed by 2 bases and J by 2 bases, 9 bases remained unmatched. CDR1 MNHNS and CDR2 SASEGT come from the germline V gene. The CDR3 totals 17 residues. In the original workflow: Cell counts per sample came from amplifying reference gene primers. Clones were read by immunoSEQ multiplex PCR, and TCRdb kept only the in-frame ones, dropping some. From that table come the V and J calls and clone size; the DNA was used to work out D and trimming. The repertoire holds around 12,000 clones, with roughly 87% as singletons. Sequencing was done on a sample of peripheral blood. The TCR originated in a man older than 75 with acute or convalescent COVID-19. V is TRBV6-1 and J is TRBJ2-3; 8 nucleotides align to TRBD2. CDR3 nucleotide sequence: TGTGCCAGCAGTGAAAGGCCAGCGGGGGCGACCACAGATACGCAGTATTTT. It is translated as CASSERPAGATTDTQYF.